The 30 T cell receptor beta chains presented below share a single source sample, sequenced in a study of CD8+ T cells in alopecia areata. Sequencing templates came from extracted RNA that was reverse transcribed into cDNA. Method: immunoSEQ multiplex PCR; TCRdb's copy keeps in-frame clones and lacks some. The sample yields tens of thousands of clones, roughly half seen once. The sample consisted of CD8+ T cells sorted from blood, taken at week 0. The source is a human donor with alopecia areata.

The rearrangement joins TRBV6-5 to TRBJ2-5; 9 bases align to TRBD1. This CDR3 region has 15 residues. The V segment lost 5 bases and the J segment 4 bases; nucleotides outside the gene matches: 8. Germline CDR1 MNHEY, CDR2 SVGAGI. For the CDR3, the DNA is TGTGCCAGCAGTCTCCGGGACAGGGTAGGAGAGACCCAGTACTTC. Encoded protein: CASSLRDRVGETQYF.

The gene calls are TRBV29-1 and TRBJ2-2; D not resolved. This CDR3 spans 13 amino acids. The germline V gene encodes CDR1 SQVTM and CDR2 ANQGSEA. V shed 1 base and J shed 4 bases, with 7 bases lying between them. CDR3 in amino acids: CSVEGVGTGELFF. As DNA, the CDR3 is TGCAGCGTTGAAGGGGTAGGCACCGGGGAGCTGTTTTTT.

This chain links TRBV6-1 with TRBJ2-1; unclear D gene. The CDR3 totals 12 residues. Between the trimmed V and J ends, which lost 2 bases and 8 bases, there was a span of 7 bases. Germline V lookup: CDR1 MNHNS, CDR2 SASEGT. The CDR3 DNA reads TGTGCCAGCAGTGAACTACTTCATGAGCAGTTCTTC. Translation gives CASSELLHEQFF.

The gene calls are TRBV29-1 and TRBJ2-1; the match to TRBD1 covers 9 bases. V dropped 8 bases and J dropped 1; count of bases not matched to a gene: 9. The CDR3 is made up of 15 amino acids. Germline CDR1 reads SQVTM; CDR2 reads ANQGSEA. CDR3 DNA: TGCAGCATCGACGGCGACAGGGGGTCCTACAATGAGCAGTTCTTC. Amino acid sequence: CSIDGDRGSYNEQFF.

The chain has TRBV27 and TRBJ2-5; D remains unclear. The CDR3 is 15 residues long. The ends were cut back, 6 bases at V and 4 bases at J, with 18 bases in the middle. Germline CDR1 and CDR2: MNHEY and SMNVEV (reference sequence). Written as DNA, the CDR3 is TGTGCCAGCAGGGAATTAGGGTCCTTGGGAGAGACCCAGTACTTC. Translated, it gives CASRELGSLGETQYF.

The chain uses TRBV29-1 and TRBJ2-3; a possible D gene is TRBD2 (6 bases). The CDR3 extends over 14 amino acids. Germline-derived CDR1 and CDR2 are SQVTM and ANQGSEA. Trimming left V 3 bases short and J 2 bases short, with 12 bases between. The CDR3 DNA reads as TGCAGCGTTGATGAGGGGACTTACACAGATACGCAGTATTTT. This translates into CSVDEGTYTDTQYF.

The CDR3 DNA is TGTGCCAGCAGACCGGAGGGGTCCTCCTACAATGAGCAGTTCTTC. The encoded protein is CASRPEGSSYNEQFF. V gene TRBV7-2 combines with J gene TRBJ2-1; maybe TRBD2 (6 bases). V was cut by 6 bases and J by 0 bases, with 12 bases left in between. Germline V lookup: CDR1 SGHTA, CDR2 FQGNSA. The CDR3 length is 15 residues. Supplemented by reference TRBV7-2 and TRBJ2-1, the full variable domain reads GAGVSQSPSNKVTEKGKDVELRCDPISGHTALYWYRQSLGQGLEFLIYFQGNSAPDKSGLPSDRFSAERTGGSVSTLTIQRTQQEDSAVYLCASRPEGSSYNEQFFGPGTRLTVL.

The chain combines TRBV5-1 with TRBJ2-7, with a tentative D call TRBD1 (5 bases). Germline assignment: CDR1 SGHRS and CDR2 YFSETQ. The CDR3 is made up of 14 amino acids. Trimming pared 5 bases from V and 2 bases from J, leaving 14 bases between. The CDR3 DNA is TGCGCCAGCAGAAGAGAAGGGGCGGCCTACGAGCAGTACTTC. This encodes CASRREGAAYEQYF.

The CDR3 DNA is TGTGCCAGCAGTTTACCTTCCGGGCAGCCCCAGCATTTT. It specifies CASSLPSGQPQHF. This sequence joins TRBV28 and TRBJ1-5, with D unresolved. V lost 2 bases, J lost 7 bases, and 9 bases lay in between. This CDR3 comprises 13 residues. In germline, CDR1 is MDHEN, CDR2 SYDVKM.

The chain links TRBV27 to TRBJ2-1; D is unclear. CDR3 length: 13 amino acids. CDR1 MNHEY and CDR2 SMNVEV come from the germline V gene (reference sequence). V dropped 3 bases and J dropped 8 bases, with 11 bases sitting between them. CDR3 protein: CASSFNQAYEQFF. CDR3 bases: TGTGCCAGCAGTTTTAACCAAGCCTATGAGCAGTTCTTC.

This chain connects TRBV29-1 to TRBJ2-7; D gene ambiguous. Trimming pared 0 bases from V and 1 base from J, leaving 7 bases between. CDR1 SQVTM and CDR2 ANQGSEA come from the germline V gene. The CDR3 has 13 amino acids. The CDR3 region is CSVEEGQSYEQYF. CDR3 bases: TGCAGCGTTGAAGAAGGGCAGTCCTACGAGCAGTACTTC.

This rearrangement joins TRBV30 to TRBJ2-3; D is undetermined. V gave up 2 bases and J gave up 0 bases, with 9 bases separating them. The germline V gene has CDR1 GTSNPN and CDR2 SVGIG (reference sequence). This CDR3 has 14 residues. The CDR3 nucleotides read TGTGCCTGGAGTCTCACCGGTAGCACAGATACGCAGTATTTT. It specifies CAWSLTGSTDTQYF.

This clone was picked up a small number of times. This rearrangement joins TRBV7-9 to TRBJ2-7; 8 bases line up with TRBD2. This CDR3 is 14 amino acids long. Unmatched junction bases numbered 6, after V lost 5 bases and J lost 3 bases. CDR1 and CDR2 (germline): SEHNR, FQNEAQ (reference sequence). Here the CDR3 reads CASSQPGLDYEQYF. The CDR3 nucleotides are TGTGCCAGCAGCCAACCGGGACTAGACTACGAGCAGTACTTC. Using reference TRBV7-9 and TRBJ2-7 for the parts outside the CDR3, the full variable domain is DTGVSQNPRHKITKRGQNVTFRCDPISEHNRLYWYRQTLGQGPEFLTYFQNEAQLEKSRLLSDRFSAERPKGSFSTLEIQRTEQGDSAMYLCASSQPGLDYEQYFGPGTRLTVT.

As concerns this clone: At one end, the junction sequence differs from germline, possibly due to a read error. This sequence joins TRBV11-1 and TRBJ2-2; D ambiguous. Germline values: CDR1 SGHAT, CDR2 FQDESV (reference sequence). The CDR3 loop spans 13 amino acids. The CDR3 bases are TGTGCCAGCCGCTTTTGGGGCACCGGGGAGCTGTTTTTT. Protein product: CASRFWGTGELFF. Based on the CDR3 plus reference TRBV11-1 and TRBJ2-2, the full variable domain is EAEVAQSPRYKITEKSQAVAFWCDPISGHATLYWYRQILGQGPELLVQFQDESVVDDSQLPKDRFSAERLKGVDSTLKIQPAELGDSAMYLCASRFWGTGELFFGEGSRLTVL.

J is TRBJ1-1 and V is TRBV4-1; D ambiguous. This CDR3 region has 12 residues. Looked up from germline, CDR1 is MGHRA and CDR2 is YSYEKL. Trimming pared 3 bases from V and 8 bases from J, leaving 10 bases between. The CDR3 sequence is CASSHISTEAFF. The CDR3 nucleotides are TGCGCCAGCAGCCATATCTCTACCGAAGCTTTCTTT.

The J gene is TRBJ1-5, the V gene TRBV4-1; D gene uncertain. This CDR3 is built from 16 residues. CDR1 and CDR2 (germline): MGHRA, YSYEKL. The ends were cut back, 2 bases at V and 1 base at J, with 12 bases in the middle. The CDR3, as DNA: TGCGCCAGCAGCCAATTAGCCGGGTCCAGCAATCAGCCCCAGCATTTT. Its translation: CASSQLAGSSNQPQHF.

The chain employs TRBV6-5 and TRBJ1-5; D gene ambiguous. Trimming left V 6 bases short and J 0 bases short, with 6 bases between. Germline V gene data show CDR1 as MNHEY and CDR2 as SVGAGI. CDR3 size: 13 residues. The CDR3 spells CASRLNSNQPQHF. In DNA, the CDR3 is TGTGCCAGCAGGCTTAATAGCAATCAGCCCCAGCATTTT.

This clone was counted a few times. This chain links TRBV11-2 with TRBJ2-3; D remains unclear. Germline V CDR1 and CDR2: SGHAT, FQNNGV. This CDR3 is 16 amino acids long. V lost 5 bases and J lost 0, with 15 bases in between. CDR3 region: CASSPRQLTSTDTQYF. Written as DNA, the CDR3 is TGTGCCAGCAGCCCAAGACAACTAACTAGCACAGATACGCAGTATTTT.

V gene TRBV7-3 combines with J gene TRBJ2-3; D gene ambiguous. V was pared by 0 bases and J by 3 bases, with 4 bases between. Germline CDR1 is SGHTA and CDR2 is FQGTGA. The length of the CDR3 is 13 residues. CDR3 sequence: CASSLTGTDTQYF. The CDR3 DNA reads TGTGCCAGCAGCTTAACGGGTACAGATACGCAGTATTTT.

The chain employs TRBV30 and TRBJ1-3, with D unclear. This CDR3 has 14 residues. Per germline, CDR1 GTSNPN and CDR2 SVGIG (reference sequence). CDR3 sequence: CASTPGISGNTIYF. CDR3 sequence (DNA): TGTGCTAGCACCCCGGGGATCTCTGGAAACACCATATATTTT.

This clone has more than one count but fewer than ten. The CDR3, as DNA: TGCAGCGTGTCCCTGAGAGGCTTGGACAATGAGCAGTTCTTC. This sequence encodes CSVSLRGLDNEQFF. The chain is built from TRBV29-1 and TRBJ2-1; no firm D call. This CDR3 is 14 amino acids long. The V end was cut by 6 bases, the J end by 5 bases, with 17 bases between. Looked up from germline, CDR1 is SQVTM and CDR2 is ANQGSEA.

This chain uses TRBV29-1 with TRBJ1-1; 7 nucleotides match TRBD1. The CDR3 has 13 amino acids. V trimming: 2 bases; J trimming: 5 bases; junction bases outside the gene matches: 5. The germline CDR1 and CDR2 sequences are SQVTM and ANQGSEA. The CDR3 protein is CSVELGTATEAFF. The CDR3 region has the DNA TGCAGCGTTGAACTCGGGACAGCAACTGAAGCTTTCTTT.

The V call is TRBV13, the J call TRBJ2-5; TRBD1 matches at 9 bases. CDR1 and CDR2 from the germline V gene are PRHDT and FYEKMQ (reference sequence). This CDR3 has 15 residues. V lost 5 bases and J lost 4; bases outside the gene matches: 8. In DNA, the CDR3 is TGTGCCAGCAGCGCTTCCGGACAGGGGAGAGAGACCCAGTACTTC. It codes for CASSASGQGRETQYF.

The chain links TRBV29-1 to TRBJ2-6; tentatively, D is TRBD1 (6 bases). CDR1 is SQVTM and CDR2 is ANQGSEA in the germline V gene. Trimming took 4 bases from V and 0 from J, leaving 10 bases between them. This CDR3 has 15 amino acids. In DNA, the CDR3 is TGCAGCGTTGCGGACAGCTTCTCTGGGGCCAACGTCCTGACTTTC. This sequence encodes CSVADSFSGANVLTF.

The rearrangement links TRBV27 to TRBJ2-1; 7 bases are a match to TRBD2. The CDR3 covers 9 residues. V lost 11 bases to trimming and J lost 9 bases; unmatched junction nucleotides: 1. The germline CDR1 and CDR2 sequences are MNHEY and SMNVEV (reference sequence). CDR3 nucleotide sequence: TGTGCCGCGGGGGTTGAGCAGTTCTTC. The encoded protein is CAAGVEQFF.

The chain employs TRBV4-1 and TRBJ2-7, with D unclear. This CDR3 contains 13 residues. The V gene lost 1 base and the J gene lost 7 bases, with 11 bases spanning the gap. Germline V gives CDR1 MGHRA, CDR2 YSYEKL. The CDR3, as DNA: TGCGCCAGCAGCCAAGTTCTTGGTGGGGAGCAGTACTTC. Amino acid sequence: CASSQVLGGEQYF.

V and J are TRBV30 and TRBJ1-4, with a possible D match to TRBD1 (5 bases). The CDR3 sequence is 12 residues long. V was shortened by 4 bases and J by 7 bases, with 10 bases between the two germline ends. Germline V gives CDR1 GTSNPN, CDR2 SVGIG (reference sequence). CDR3 loop: CAWNGGGEKLFF. As DNA, the CDR3 is TGTGCCTGGAACGGGGGAGGTGAAAAACTGTTTTTT.

The rearrangement joins TRBV30 to TRBJ2-1; D remains unclear. Trimming cost V 8 bases and J 0 bases, with 14 bases left between them. The germline gives CDR1 GTSNPN, CDR2 SVGIG (reference sequence). This CDR3 is 14 amino acids long. The CDR3 spells CARAQSSSYNEQFF. CDR3 DNA: TGTGCCCGGGCGCAGAGCAGCTCCTACAATGAGCAGTTCTTC.

This clone turned up a few times. The V call is TRBV23-1, the J call TRBJ2-1; possible D gene TRBD2, 5 bases. TRBV23-1 is flagged as an ORF with uncertain function. This CDR3 region has 17 residues. Trimming pared 0 bases from V and 0 bases from J, leaving 12 bases between. The CDR3 DNA reads as TGCGCCAGCAGTCAATCGTCGGCTAGCTACTCCTACAATGAGCAGTTCTTC. This codes for CASSQSSASYSYNEQFF.

V is TRBV29-1 and J is TRBJ1-2; 7 bases fit TRBD1. CDR3 size: 13 residues. Germline CDR1 and CDR2: SQVTM and ANQGSEA. Trimming took 3 bases from V and 3 from J; bases not matched to a gene: 4. CDR3 bases: TGCAGCGTTGATGAGGGGGCGGACTATGGCTACACCTTC. This encodes CSVDEGADYGYTF.